This T cell receptor (beta chain) came from a study of siplizumab effects on memory and regulatory T cells. Around 9.6 x 10^4 TCR templates per sample were sequenced. The protocol was immunoSEQ multiplex PCR, while the TCRdb copy is restricted to in-frame clones and leaves out a portion. Of tens of thousands of clones listed, roughly 87% were seen once; the top ten hold 1.5%. The TCR sequence derives from a human donor in good health. Sequencing was done on a sample of Tregs sorted from blood.

CDR3 coding DNA: TGCGCCAGCAGCCAAGATTTAGCTGGCCAGCCCCAGCATTTT. Its translation is CASSQDLAGQPQHF. The chain recombines TRBV4-3 with TRBJ1-5, with D unclear. The germline V and J ends were trimmed by 0 bases and 7 bases, with 10 bases remaining between them. The CDR3 runs 14 residues. Germline CDR1 LGHNA, CDR2 YSLEER.